These T cell receptor beta chains were read from a single sample in a study of regulatory T cells. Clones were sequenced by immunoSEQ multiplex PCR, and TCRdb holds only the in-frame ones, with some missing. The sample yields 4,500 to 7,000 clones, about four fifths seen once. Sequenced sample: CD8+ T cells sorted from blood. These receptor sequences come from a child aged 10-17 years with CD3G deficiency. Each CDR3 is given with its conserved first and last residue. Fields, in order: clone size, J gene, V gene, CDR3 protein. Size values are once, few and many counts, or a class for expanded clones, and some rows have none.

clone size: -
J gene: TRBJ2-7
V gene: TRBV7-5
CDR3 protein: CASSYSTYEQYF

clone size: -
J gene: TRBJ2-3
V gene: TRBV28
CDR3 protein: CASSLAWGEDADTQYF

clone size: -
J gene: TRBJ2-5
V gene: TRBV7-9
CDR3 protein: CASSRDRGMETQYF

clone size: medium-sized
J gene: TRBJ2-7
V gene: TRBV7-3
CDR3 protein: CASSLTPGDEQYF

clone size: -
J gene: TRBJ2-7
V gene: TRBV7-8
CDR3 protein: CASSFDRGPFEQYF

clone size: -
J gene: TRBJ2-1
V gene: TRBV27
CDR3 protein: CATSSGRGEQFF

clone size: -
J gene: TRBJ2-1
V gene: TRBV28
CDR3 protein: CASSPTGTGALYNEQFF

clone size: -
J gene: TRBJ1-1
V gene: TRBV7-8
CDR3 protein: CASSPSTGTEAFF

clone size: -
J gene: TRBJ1-2
V gene: TRBV5-1
CDR3 protein: CASSLFQGGAYGYTF

clone size: -
J gene: TRBJ2-7
V gene: TRBV6-1
CDR3 protein: CASSGGSAGPPYEQYF

clone size: -
J gene: TRBJ2-7
V gene: TRBV5-1
CDR3 protein: CASSLEVGTYEQYF

clone size: -
J gene: TRBJ2-7
V gene: TRBV6-1
CDR3 protein: CASSFRTAYEQYF

clone size: few
J gene: TRBJ2-1
V gene: TRBV7-9
CDR3 protein: CASSFSGNPYNEQFF

clone size: -
J gene: TRBJ1-1
V gene: TRBV10-2
CDR3 protein: CASSEFGGGTEAFF

clone size: once
J gene: TRBJ1-2
V gene: TRBV28
CDR3 protein: CASSPAVYRTGVQGYGYTF

clone size: -
J gene: TRBJ2-1
V gene: TRBV7-9
CDR3 protein: CASSFATSGDNEQFF

clone size: -
J gene: TRBJ2-3
V gene: TRBV30
CDR3 protein: CAWSVGTSGRTDTQYF

clone size: once
J gene: TRBJ2-2
V gene: TRBV7-8
CDR3 protein: CASSLEGLTGELFF

clone size: -
J gene: TRBJ1-1
V gene: TRBV19
CDR3 protein: CASSNPNTEAFF

clone size: -
J gene: TRBJ2-5
V gene: TRBV28
CDR3 protein: CASNPSNLAQYQETQYF

clone size: -
J gene: TRBJ1-1
V gene: TRBV7-9
CDR3 protein: CASSLNQANTEAFF

clone size: -
J gene: TRBJ2-1
V gene: TRBV6-1
CDR3 protein: CASSEPGQGARNEQFF

clone size: few
J gene: TRBJ2-7
V gene: TRBV18
CDR3 protein: CASSPLPDYEQYF

clone size: -
J gene: TRBJ2-7
V gene: TRBV12-5
CDR3 protein: CASGLRGAMGSYEQYF

clone size: -
J gene: TRBJ2-1
V gene: TRBV5-1
CDR3 protein: CASSYLGGEQFF

clone size: few
J gene: TRBJ2-5
V gene: TRBV5-1
CDR3 protein: CASSLVGQGLYQETQYF

clone size: -
J gene: TRBJ1-1
V gene: TRBV19
CDR3 protein: CASSMGQFTEAFF

clone size: -
J gene: TRBJ2-1
V gene: TRBV5-1
CDR3 protein: CASSFGAGAQVEQFF

clone size: -
J gene: TRBJ2-7
V gene: TRBV7-9
CDR3 protein: CASSLGTSGRHEQYF

clone size: few
J gene: TRBJ2-1
V gene: TRBV28
CDR3 protein: CASSFLAGAGNEQFF

clone size: -
J gene: TRBJ2-7
V gene: TRBV7-9
CDR3 protein: CASSLEKLAGPSYEQYF

clone size: -
J gene: TRBJ2-3
V gene: TRBV7-9
CDR3 protein: CASSAPLGLARGADTQYF

clone size: -
J gene: TRBJ2-1
V gene: TRBV19
CDR3 protein: CASSIAAGDEQFF

clone size: -
J gene: TRBJ2-7
V gene: TRBV4-1
CDR3 protein: CASSQGLADVYEQYF

clone size: once
J gene: TRBJ2-1
V gene: TRBV7-9
CDR3 protein: CASSLIGLDEQFF

clone size: -
J gene: TRBJ2-7
V gene: TRBV28
CDR3 protein: CASSSPRGGYYEQYF

clone size: -
J gene: TRBJ2-3
V gene: TRBV7-8
CDR3 protein: CASSKGTDTQYF